This T cell receptor (beta chain) came from a study of Ad26.COV2.S vaccination and SARS-CoV-2 variants. Study-wide background: A participant enrolled in the COV1001 Ad26.COV2.S trial arm provided the sample. Ad26.COV2.S shots went into the muscle once or twice, 56 days apart.

Treatment in this sample: about 20 received Ad26.COV2.S at low or high dose, single or two shots; about 5 received placebo; per-sample allocation not given. Sampling happened 63 days after the first vaccine or placebo injection. The sample came from a Boston adult aged 18-55 years. Vaccination employed an Ad26 vector expressing the Wuhan-strain SARS-CoV-2 spike. The method was immunoSEQ multiplex PCR; TCRdb's version includes in-frame clones alone and lacks a portion of them. The sample lists roughly 350,000 clones, approximately 90% seen once, with roughly 5% in the top ten. Looked up from germline, CDR1 is SNHLY and CDR2 is FYNNEI. The V segment lost 3 bases and the J segment 6 bases; nucleotides outside the gene matches: 11. The CDR3 has 16 residues.

This TCR was recovered from a person aged 18 to 65 who received the Ad26.COV2.S COVID-19 vaccine or a placebo. The V gene is TRBV2, the J gene TRBJ2-1; 7 bases agree with TRBD1. The specimen comprised peripheral blood, sampled in a trial of Ad26.COV2.S vaccine versus placebo. In DNA, the CDR3 is TGTGCCAGCAGTGATACCCCCCCGACAGGGTTCAATGAGCAGTTCTTC. This sequence encodes CASSDTPPTGFNEQFF.